This T cell receptor (beta chain) was found in a study of cytomegalovirus exposure and HLA in healthy donors. Study-wide results and limits: Three CMV-associated chains were confirmed in vitro to be specific for CMV antigens.

Worth noting for this clone: Its specificity is unknown.

The ends were cut back, 0 bases at V and 7 bases at J, with 4 bases in the middle. This CDR3 comprises 13 residues. Per germline, CDR1 SGHTA and CDR2 FQGTGA. Produced via immunoSEQ multiplex PCR; TCRdb's table is partial and in-frame only. This table holds 250,000 to 400,000 clones, approximately 86% found once. This sequence joins TRBV7-3 and TRBJ1-6; D not resolved. The sequence came from a woman in her 30s in good health and CMV-seropositive. The material sequenced was PBMCs. CDR3 DNA: TGTGCCAGCAGCTTAACAGGGAATTCACCCCTCCACTTT. Its translation: CASSLTGNSPLHF.